This TCR beta chain was captured in a study of T cell repertoires in cytomegalovirus infection. Across the study: A matching HLA type, together with CMV infection, was signaled by public TCR beta signatures.

The study's findings and limits: CMV-specific HLA-C-restricted TCR beta clonotypes dominated the ex vivo response.

Each CDR3 protein gets one entry after TCRdb re-called the reads with MiXCR. The sample lists hundreds of thousands of distinct CDR3 sequences, about 11% occurring once. This clonotype was seen a handful of times. The antigen is undetermined. Input material: PBMCs. This clonotype was obtained from a human donor in good health (CMV status not recorded). Some clones in this sample may be carry-over from other donors' samples.

The CDR3 nucleotides read TGTGCCATCAGTCGGCCATTCGACAAAGAGACCCAGTACTTC. Its translation: CAISRPFDKETQYF. V usage is TRBV10-3 and J usage is TRBJ2-5; D uncertain. The V and J ends lost 5 bases and 3 bases respectively, with 13 bases between them. Germline V gives CDR1 ENHRY, CDR2 SYGVKD. The CDR3 is 14 residues long.